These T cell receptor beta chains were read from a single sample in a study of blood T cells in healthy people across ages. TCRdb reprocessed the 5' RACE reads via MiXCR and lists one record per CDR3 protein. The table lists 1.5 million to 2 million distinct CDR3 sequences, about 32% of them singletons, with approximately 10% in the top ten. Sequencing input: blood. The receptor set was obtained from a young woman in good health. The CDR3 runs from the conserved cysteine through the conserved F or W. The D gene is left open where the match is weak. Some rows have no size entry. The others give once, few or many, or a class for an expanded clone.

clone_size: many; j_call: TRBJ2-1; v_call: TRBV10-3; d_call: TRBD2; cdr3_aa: CAISDVAGALNEQFF; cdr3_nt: TGTGCCATCAGTGATGTAGCGGGAGCTTTAAATGAGCAGTTCTTC
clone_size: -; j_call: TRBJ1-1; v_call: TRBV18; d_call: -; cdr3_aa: CASSLNWEYTEAFF; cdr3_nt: TGTGCCAGCTCACTCAATTGGGAGTACACTGAAGCTTTCTTT
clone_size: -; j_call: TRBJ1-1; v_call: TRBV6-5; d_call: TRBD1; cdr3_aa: CASSSNRGETEAFF; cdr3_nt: TGTGCCAGCAGTTCTAACAGGGGGGAAACTGAAGCTTTCTTT
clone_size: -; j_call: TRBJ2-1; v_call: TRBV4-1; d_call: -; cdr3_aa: CASSQVPGGGSNNEQFF; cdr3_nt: TGCGCCAGCAGCCAAGTCCCCGGGGGCGGGAGCAACAATGAGCAGTTCTTC
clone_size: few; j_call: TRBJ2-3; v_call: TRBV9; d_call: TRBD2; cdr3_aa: CASSVSGGPDTQYF; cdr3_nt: TGTGCCAGCAGCGTTTCGGGGGGGCCAGATACGCAGTATTTT
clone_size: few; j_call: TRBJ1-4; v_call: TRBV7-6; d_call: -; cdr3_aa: CASSLAGEGTNEKLFF; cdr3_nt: TGTGCCAGCAGCTTAGCAGGGGAGGGAACTAATGAAAAACTGTTTTTT
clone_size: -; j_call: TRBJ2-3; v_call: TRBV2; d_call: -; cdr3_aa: CASSEQGRADTQYF; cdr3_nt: TGTGCCAGCAGTGAACAGGGTAGAGCAGATACGCAGTATTTT
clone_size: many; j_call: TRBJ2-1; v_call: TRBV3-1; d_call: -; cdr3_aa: CASSRSASSYNEQFF; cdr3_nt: TGTGCCAGCAGCCGAAGCGCTAGCAGCTACAATGAGCAGTTCTTC
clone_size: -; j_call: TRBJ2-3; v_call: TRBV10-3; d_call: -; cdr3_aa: CASRKAGAGDTQYF; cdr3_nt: TGTGCCTCCAGGAAGGCGGGGGCCGGAGATACGCAGTATTTT
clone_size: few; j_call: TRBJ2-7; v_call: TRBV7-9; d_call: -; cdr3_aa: CARSSAGPPYEQYF; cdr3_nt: TGTGCCCGCAGCTCAGCCGGGCCCCCCTACGAGCAGTACTTC
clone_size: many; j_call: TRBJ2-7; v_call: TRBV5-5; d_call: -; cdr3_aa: CASSLGEKVSFEQYF; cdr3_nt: TGTGCCAGCAGCTTGGGGGAAAAGGTCTCCTTCGAGCAGTACTTC
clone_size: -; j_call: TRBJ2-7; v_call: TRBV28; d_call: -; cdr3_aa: CASSFFTGPSEQYF; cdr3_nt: TGTGCCAGCAGTTTCTTTACCGGACCGTCCGAGCAGTACTTC
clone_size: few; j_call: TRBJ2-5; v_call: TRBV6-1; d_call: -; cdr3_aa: CAGDNKRRGAQETQYF; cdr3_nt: TGTGCCGGAGACAACAAGAGAAGGGGAGCACAAGAGACCCAGTACTTC
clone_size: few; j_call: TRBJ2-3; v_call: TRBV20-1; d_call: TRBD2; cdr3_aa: CSARIFGTSGPDTQYF; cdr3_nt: TGCAGTGCTAGAATATTTGGGACTAGCGGACCAGATACGCAGTATTTT
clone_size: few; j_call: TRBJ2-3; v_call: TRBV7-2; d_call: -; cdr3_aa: CASSFEVVGDTQYF; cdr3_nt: TGTGCCAGCAGCTTCGAGGTGGTGGGAGATACGCAGTATTTT
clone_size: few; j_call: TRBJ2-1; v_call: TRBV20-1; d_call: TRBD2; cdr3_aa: CSVTGRASYNEQFF; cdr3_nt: TGCAGTGTCACGGGGAGGGCCTCCTACAATGAGCAGTTCTTC
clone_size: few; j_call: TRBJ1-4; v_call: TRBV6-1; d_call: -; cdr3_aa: CASSEVAGENEKLFF; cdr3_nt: TGTGCCAGCAGTGAAGTGGCGGGGGAGAATGAAAAACTGTTTTTT
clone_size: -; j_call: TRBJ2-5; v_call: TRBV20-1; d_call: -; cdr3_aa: CSAKPGTPYQETQYF; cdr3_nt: TGCAGTGCTAAACCCGGGACCCCCTATCAAGAGACCCAGTACTTC
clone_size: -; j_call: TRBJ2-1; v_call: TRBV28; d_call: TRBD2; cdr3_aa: CASSLIRASGSLSYNEQFF; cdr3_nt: TGTGCCAGCAGTTTAATTCGGGCTAGCGGGAGCCTCTCCTACAATGAGCAGTTCTTC
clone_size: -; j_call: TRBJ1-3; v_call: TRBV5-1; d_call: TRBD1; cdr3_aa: CASSIGTGAGNTIYF; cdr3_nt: TGCGCCAGCAGCATTGGGACAGGGGCCGGAAACACCATATATTTT
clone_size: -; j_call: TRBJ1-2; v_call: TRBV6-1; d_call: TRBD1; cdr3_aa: CASVRDRASRDYTF; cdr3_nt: TGTGCCAGCGTACGGGACAGGGCCTCTCGCGACTACACCTTC
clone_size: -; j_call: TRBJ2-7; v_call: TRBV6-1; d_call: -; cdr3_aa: CASTLDNPVNEQYF; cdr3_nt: TGTGCCAGCACCCTGGACAACCCTGTGAACGAGCAGTACTTC
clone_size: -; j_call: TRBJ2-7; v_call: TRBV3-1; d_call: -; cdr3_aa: CASSQASPRGEQYF; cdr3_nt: TGTGCCAGCAGCCAAGCGTCCCCTAGGGGCGAGCAGTACTTC
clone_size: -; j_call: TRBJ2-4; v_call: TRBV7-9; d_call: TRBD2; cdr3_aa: CASSPIREGRDIQYF; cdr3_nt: TGTGCCAGCAGCCCTATTCGGGAGGGAAGGGACATTCAGTACTTC
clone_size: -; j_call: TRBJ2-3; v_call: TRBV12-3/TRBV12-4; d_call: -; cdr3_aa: CASTKTQDTQYF; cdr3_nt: TGTGCCAGCACAAAGACGCAAGATACGCAGTATTTT
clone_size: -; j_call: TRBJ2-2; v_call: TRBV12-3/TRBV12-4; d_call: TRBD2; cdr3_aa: CASSQLGLAAYTGELFF; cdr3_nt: TGTGCCAGCAGTCAACTGGGACTAGCGGCGTACACCGGGGAGCTGTTTTTT
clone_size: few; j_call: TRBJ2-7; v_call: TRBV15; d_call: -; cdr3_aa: CATSRTSRGSSSYEQYF; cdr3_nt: TGTGCCACCAGCAGGACTTCTAGGGGGAGCTCCTCGTACGAGCAGTACTTC